The clone carrying this T cell receptor (beta chain) was counted only a few times. The iRepertoire nested amplicon-rescue multiplex PCR amplified TCR alpha and beta CDR3s from RNA. From the multiplex PCR reads, TCRdb called clonotypes with MiXCR, one entry per CDR3 protein. The table lists roughly 130,000 distinct CDR3 sequences, around a quarter of them singletons. The data stem from a study of glioma-infiltrating T cells. Sequences were obtained from glioma tissue, nonneoplastic brain tissue, or PBMCs (not recorded which). The clonotype originates from a human donor with low-grade glioma or glioblastoma, undergoing nonglioma brain surgery, or in good health (not recorded which).

The CDR3 DNA follows: TGCGCCAGCAGCCCCGGGACTAGCGGGGGGGGATACGAGACCCAGTACTTC. It is translated as CASSPGTSGGGYETQYF. The chain uses TRBV4-1 and TRBJ2-5; TRBD2 agrees at 16 bases. The CDR3 length is 17 residues. Germline V CDR1 and CDR2: MGHRA, YSYEKL. The ends lost 4 bases at V and 5 bases at J; junction bases unmatched: 7.